This T cell receptor (beta chain) was identified during a study of T-cell memory formation after mild COVID-19. V gave up 3 bases and J gave up 9 bases, with 18 bases separating them. The V gene's germline CDR1 is SGHVS and CDR2 FQNEAQ. The CDR3 loop spans 15 amino acids. TCRdb fed the 5' RACE reads into MiXCR, producing one record per CDR3 protein. Among 100,000 to 150,000 distinct CDR3 sequences listed, more than 15% were seen once. Of note for this clonotype: Its antigen is still unknown.

General study results and limits: Some clones that responded turned up in pre-infection memory, which suggests that cross-reactive memory joined in.

The sample comprised PBMCs or a T cell subset sorted from them (not recorded which). The genes are TRBV7-8 and TRBJ1-5, with D possibly matching TRBD1 (5 bases). This TCR was sampled from an adult woman who had mild COVID-19 (a few samples of this study predate the infection). Cell type and time point are not known. CDR3 DNA: TGTGCCAGCAGCTTGGCCCCCGGGACCGGCATGCCCCAGCATTTT. This gives the protein CASSLAPGTGMPQHF.